A selection of T cell receptor beta chains follows, all from one sample in a study of T cell changes during pregnancy in multiple sclerosis. Using immunoSEQ multiplex PCR, the repertoire was profiled, and TCRdb retains in-frame clones only, with some absent. The sample has fewer than 15,000 clones; about 88% are singletons. The sequencing here drew on CD8+ T cells from peripheral blood mononuclear cells, taken in the first trimester of pregnancy. These receptors were taken from a female donor with multiple sclerosis, enrolled in a pregnancy study. Each CDR3 is given with its conserved first and last residue. Fields, in order: D gene, clone size, V gene, J gene, CDR3 protein, CDR3 DNA. D genes are given only for firm matches. Clone size, where shown, is once, few, many, or a class for clones that have expanded.

D gene: NA; clone size: NA; V gene: TRBV5-6; J gene: TRBJ1-2; CDR3 protein: CASSAEWYGYTF; CDR3 DNA: TGTGCCAGCAGCGCAGAATGGTACGGCTACACCTTC
D gene: NA; clone size: NA; V gene: TRBV6-5; J gene: TRBJ1-2; CDR3 protein: CASSKTVLTNYGYTF; CDR3 DNA: TGTGCCAGCAGTAAGACAGTCCTAACTAACTATGGCTACACCTTC
D gene: TRBD1; clone size: NA; V gene: TRBV27; J gene: TRBJ1-1; CDR3 protein: CASSLHPGQKEAFF; CDR3 DNA: TGTGCCAGCAGTTTACACCCGGGACAGAAAGAAGCTTTCTTT
D gene: TRBD1; clone size: NA; V gene: TRBV4-1; J gene: TRBJ2-1; CDR3 protein: CASSQGTGVYNEQFF; CDR3 DNA: TGCGCCAGCAGCCAAGGTACAGGGGTTTACAATGAGCAGTTCTTC
D gene: NA; clone size: NA; V gene: TRBV6-1; J gene: TRBJ1-2; CDR3 protein: CASSERARGYGYTF; CDR3 DNA: TGTGCCAGCAGTGAACGGGCGCGGGGTTATGGCTACACCTTC
D gene: NA; clone size: NA; V gene: TRBV25-1; J gene: TRBJ1-6; CDR3 protein: CASSSPGDNSPLHF; CDR3 DNA: TGTGCCAGCAGTAGCCCCGGGGATAATTCACCCCTCCACTTT
D gene: NA; clone size: NA; V gene: TRBV30; J gene: TRBJ1-1; CDR3 protein: CAWSRDTGTEAFF; CDR3 DNA: TGTGCCTGGAGCCGGGACACTGGCACTGAAGCTTTCTTT
D gene: NA; clone size: NA; V gene: TRBV9; J gene: TRBJ1-1; CDR3 protein: CASSVGALHTEAFF; CDR3 DNA: TGTGCCAGCAGCGTAGGGGCTCTCCACACTGAAGCTTTCTTT
D gene: TRBD1; clone size: NA; V gene: TRBV29-1; J gene: TRBJ1-1; CDR3 protein: CSVVGGWTGRMNTEAFF; CDR3 DNA: TGCAGCGTTGTAGGGGGGTGGACAGGTCGGATGAACACTGAAGCTTTCTTT
D gene: NA; clone size: NA; V gene: TRBV5-4; J gene: TRBJ1-1; CDR3 protein: CASSLSGLNTEAFF; CDR3 DNA: TGTGCCAGCAGCTTGTCGGGTCTGAACACTGAAGCTTTCTTT
D gene: TRBD1; clone size: NA; V gene: TRBV5-4; J gene: TRBJ1-2; CDR3 protein: CASRTNSDRVDGYTF; CDR3 DNA: TGTGCCAGCAGAACAAATTCGGACAGGGTCGATGGCTACACCTTC
D gene: TRBD1; clone size: NA; V gene: TRBV13; J gene: TRBJ1-5; CDR3 protein: CASSLGQGVQPQHF; CDR3 DNA: TGTGCCAGCAGCTTGGGACAGGGAGTTCAGCCCCAGCATTTT
D gene: NA; clone size: NA; V gene: TRBV4-1; J gene: TRBJ1-6; CDR3 protein: CASSQDPGRGPYNSPLHF; CDR3 DNA: TGCGCCAGCAGCCAAGACCCCGGGAGGGGACCCTATAATTCACCCCTCCACTTT
D gene: NA; clone size: NA; V gene: TRBV9; J gene: TRBJ1-2; CDR3 protein: CASRGTLYGYTF; CDR3 DNA: TGTGCCAGCCGAGGGACACTCTATGGCTACACCTTC
D gene: TRBD1; clone size: NA; V gene: TRBV6-1; J gene: TRBJ2-7; CDR3 protein: CASSEGTGGSYEQYF; CDR3 DNA: TGTGCCAGCAGTGAGGGGACAGGGGGCTCCTACGAGCAGTACTTC
D gene: NA; clone size: NA; V gene: TRBV28; J gene: TRBJ2-7; CDR3 protein: CASSFYGSYEQYF; CDR3 DNA: TGTGCCAGCAGTTTTTACGGGAGCTACGAGCAGTACTTC
D gene: NA; clone size: NA; V gene: TRBV6-5; J gene: TRBJ1-1; CDR3 protein: CASSFAGTLGAFF; CDR3 DNA: TGTGCCAGCAGCTTCGCCGGGACTCTAGGCGCTTTCTTT
D gene: NA; clone size: NA; V gene: TRBV19; J gene: TRBJ1-1; CDR3 protein: CASSWIAETEAFF; CDR3 DNA: TGTGCCAGTAGTTGGATTGCGGAAACTGAAGCTTTCTTT
D gene: TRBD2; clone size: once; V gene: TRBV5-6; J gene: TRBJ2-1; CDR3 protein: CASSLALAGAGEQFF; CDR3 DNA: TGTGCCAGCAGCTTGGCACTAGCGGGGGCAGGTGAGCAGTTCTTC
D gene: TRBD2; clone size: NA; V gene: TRBV7-9; J gene: TRBJ2-1; CDR3 protein: CASSLEVGGGHHEQFF; CDR3 DNA: TGTGCCAGCAGCTTAGAAGTCGGGGGGGGGCACCATGAGCAGTTCTTC
D gene: TRBD2; clone size: few; V gene: TRBV5-1; J gene: TRBJ2-7; CDR3 protein: CASSYSGGTYEQYF; CDR3 DNA: TGCGCCAGCAGTTATAGCGGGGGAACGTACGAGCAGTACTTC
D gene: NA; clone size: NA; V gene: TRBV2; J gene: TRBJ1-5; CDR3 protein: CASSESPGFHQPQHF; CDR3 DNA: TGTGCCAGCAGCGAAAGCCCGGGATTCCACCAGCCCCAGCATTTT
D gene: TRBD2; clone size: NA; V gene: TRBV28; J gene: TRBJ2-2; CDR3 protein: CASTHYGTSGDPTGELFF; CDR3 DNA: TGTGCCAGCACTCATTATGGAACTAGCGGGGACCCCACCGGGGAGCTGTTTTTT
D gene: NA; clone size: NA; V gene: TRBV7-9; J gene: TRBJ2-6; CDR3 protein: CASRPGSSGANVLTF; CDR3 DNA: TGTGCCAGCAGGCCCGGTAGCTCTGGGGCCAACGTCCTGACTTTC
D gene: TRBD2; clone size: NA; V gene: TRBV10-3; J gene: TRBJ2-7; CDR3 protein: CASGLAGGLGEQYF; CDR3 DNA: TGTGCCTCAGGGCTAGCGGGGGGGCTTGGCGAGCAGTACTTC
D gene: NA; clone size: NA; V gene: TRBV9; J gene: TRBJ1-2; CDR3 protein: CASSVEDSVPVNYGYTF; CDR3 DNA: TGTGCCAGCAGCGTAGAAGACAGCGTCCCGGTTAACTATGGCTACACCTTC
D gene: NA; clone size: once; V gene: TRBV7-9; J gene: TRBJ1-2; CDR3 protein: CASSFLPGDEEDYGYTF; CDR3 DNA: TGTGCCAGCAGCTTTCTTCCGGGGGACGAGGAGGACTATGGCTACACCTTC
D gene: NA; clone size: NA; V gene: TRBV5-1; J gene: TRBJ2-2; CDR3 protein: CASRALEEINTGELFF; CDR3 DNA: TGCGCCAGCAGGGCCTTAGAGGAGATTAACACCGGGGAGCTGTTTTTT
D gene: NA; clone size: NA; V gene: TRBV6-5; J gene: TRBJ2-5; CDR3 protein: CASSPQGSQETQYF; CDR3 DNA: TGTGCCAGCAGTCCGCAGGGGTCCCAAGAGACCCAGTACTTC
D gene: NA; clone size: NA; V gene: TRBV10-3; J gene: TRBJ1-2; CDR3 protein: CAISESRFRQDGYTF; CDR3 DNA: TGTGCCATCAGTGAGTCTAGGTTTAGACAGGATGGCTACACCTTC
D gene: TRBD1; clone size: NA; V gene: TRBV5-1; J gene: TRBJ1-1; CDR3 protein: CASSFGQGLTEAFF; CDR3 DNA: TGCGCCAGCAGCTTCGGACAGGGGCTTACTGAAGCTTTCTTT
D gene: TRBD1; clone size: NA; V gene: TRBV6-5; J gene: TRBJ1-6; CDR3 protein: CASSPRTGKGSPLHF; CDR3 DNA: TGTGCCAGCAGTCCCCGGACAGGGAAAGGTTCACCCCTCCACTTT
D gene: NA; clone size: NA; V gene: TRBV6-6; J gene: TRBJ1-2; CDR3 protein: CASRGGTQYERGYTF; CDR3 DNA: TGTGCCAGCAGGGGGGGGACCCAATACGAGAGGGGCTACACCTTC
D gene: TRBD2; clone size: NA; V gene: TRBV5-1; J gene: TRBJ2-3; CDR3 protein: CASSFPAPSGGAEDTQYF; CDR3 DNA: TGCGCCAGCAGCTTCCCCGCCCCTAGCGGGGGGGCAGAAGATACGCAGTATTTT
D gene: TRBD1; clone size: NA; V gene: TRBV7-3; J gene: TRBJ2-1; CDR3 protein: CASSSQQGTYNEQFF; CDR3 DNA: TGTGCCAGCAGCAGCCAACAGGGGACCTACAATGAGCAGTTCTTC
D gene: NA; clone size: NA; V gene: TRBV27; J gene: TRBJ1-1; CDR3 protein: CASTPPGAHEAFF; CDR3 DNA: TGTGCCAGCACCCCCCCAGGGGCGCATGAAGCTTTCTTT